This T cell receptor (beta chain) was recovered during a study of regulatory T cells in long-lasting Graves disease. The sample's time point: newly diagnosed GD, antithyroid drugs for less than 3 months. From PBMCs, RNA was extracted and then used to make the TCR library. General study findings and limits: Persistent disease preferred TRBV28, TRBJ1-2 and TRBJ2-5; new disease, TRBV20-1 and TRBJ2-1.

CDR1 and CDR2 (germline): MNHNS, SASEGT. CDR3 length equals 15 residues. With regard to this clonotype: Its antigen remains unknown. The junction does not match germline at one end; this may be a read error.

For TCR beta, libraries came from iRepertoire HTBI primers and Arm-PCR of CDR3 regions. TCRdb itself ran the multiplex PCR reads through MiXCR, one entry per CDR3 protein. The sample yields 350,000 to 550,000 distinct CDR3 sequences, around 15% seen once. The same sample was also studied in work on T cells in Graves' hyperthyroidism and ophthalmopathy.

Source: peripheral blood mononuclear cells (PBMCs), taken at new diagnosis, from a patient treated with antithyroid drugs. This TCR derives from a woman aged 18-35 years with Graves disease. V is TRBV6-1 and J is TRBJ1-6; D not certain. The CDR3 DNA reads TGTGCCATCAGTGAGGGCCTCAGCAATAATTCACCCCTCCACTTT. It codes for CAISEGLSNNSPLHF.